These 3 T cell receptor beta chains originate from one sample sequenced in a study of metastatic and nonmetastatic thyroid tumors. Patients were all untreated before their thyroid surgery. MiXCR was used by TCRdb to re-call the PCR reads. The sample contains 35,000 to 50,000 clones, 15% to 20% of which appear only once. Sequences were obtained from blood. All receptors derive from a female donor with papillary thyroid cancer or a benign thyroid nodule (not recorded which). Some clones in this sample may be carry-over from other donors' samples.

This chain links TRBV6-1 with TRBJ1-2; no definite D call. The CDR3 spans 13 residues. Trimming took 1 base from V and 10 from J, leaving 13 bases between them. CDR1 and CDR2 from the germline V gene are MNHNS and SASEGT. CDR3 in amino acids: CASSEDSFWVYTF. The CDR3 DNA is TGTGCCAGCAGTGAAGATAGCTTCTGGGTCTACACCTTC.

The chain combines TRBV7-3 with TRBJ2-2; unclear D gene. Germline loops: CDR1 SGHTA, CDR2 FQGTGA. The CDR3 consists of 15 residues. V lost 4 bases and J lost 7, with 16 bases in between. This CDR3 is CASSSSGSVGGELFF. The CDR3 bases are TGTGCCAGCAGCTCCTCGGGCAGTGTAGGCGGGGAGCTGTTTTTT.

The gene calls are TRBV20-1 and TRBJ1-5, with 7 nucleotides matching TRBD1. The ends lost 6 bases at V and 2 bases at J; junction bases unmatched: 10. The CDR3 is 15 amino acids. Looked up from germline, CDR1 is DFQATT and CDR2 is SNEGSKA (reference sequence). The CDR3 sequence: CSAQGGMIGNQPQHF. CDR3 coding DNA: TGCAGTGCGCAGGGGGGGATGATTGGCAATCAGCCCCAGCATTTT.